What follows are 18 T cell receptor beta chains derived from one specimen sequenced in a study of shared clonotypes between healthy human individuals. Measured with immunoSEQ multiplex PCR; TCRdb has only the in-frame clones, and not every one. The data hold approximately 2.3 million clones, with approximately 95% observed a single time. The sequencing sample was made of naive CD4+ T cells from PBMCs. This sample's subset: CD45RA+ positively selected. These receptors were taken from a man aged 18-30 years in good health. Some clones in this sample may be carry-over from other donors' samples.

V usage is TRBV5-1 and J usage is TRBJ1-4; D might be TRBD1 (6 bases). The CDR3 has 15 residues. V shed 4 bases and J shed 8 bases, with 18 bases lying between them. Germline loops: CDR1 SGHRS, CDR2 YFSETQ. The CDR3 DNA follows: TGCGCCAGCAGCCAACCGGGCCCGGGGGGCGAAAAACTGTTTTTT. Protein sequence: CASSQPGPGGEKLFF.

The gene calls are TRBV5-4 and TRBJ2-3, with D tentatively TRBD1 or TRBD2 (5 bases each). The germline V gene has CDR1 SGHNT and CDR2 YYREEE (reference sequence). The length of the CDR3 is 15 residues. Trimming removed 5 bases from V and 2 bases from J, with 15 bases in between. CDR3 region: CASRRDGSYTDTQYF. The CDR3 DNA reads TGTGCCAGCAGACGGGACGGATCTTACACAGATACGCAGTATTTT.

About this clone itself: The sample contains more than one DNA sequence encoding this CDR3. CDR3 sequence (DNA): TGTGCCAGCAGCTTAAGTAGGGGCGAGACCCAGTACTTC. Its protein is CASSLSRGETQYF. This sequence joins TRBV7-3 and TRBJ2-5, with D possibly TRBD1 on 5 matching bases. The CDR3 loop spans 13 amino acids. V gave up 1 base and J gave up 5 bases, with 8 bases separating them. Germline V gives CDR1 SGHTA, CDR2 FQGTGA. Drawing the rest from reference TRBV7-3 and TRBJ2-5, the complete variable domain is GAGVSQTPSNKVTEKGKYVELRCDPISGHTALYWYRQSLGQGPEFLIYFQGTGAADDSGLPNDRFFAVRPEGSVSTLKIQRTERGDSAVYLCASSLSRGETQYFGPGTRLLVL.

About this clone: The sample holds other DNA sequences that translate to the same CDR3. V usage is TRBV5-1 and J usage is TRBJ2-3, with D uncertain. Germline V lookup: CDR1 SGHRS, CDR2 YFSETQ. The CDR3 runs 13 residues. V lost 1 base to trimming and J lost 2 bases, with 5 bases between them. The CDR3 nucleotides read TGCGCCAGCAGCTTGTACTTCACAGATACGCAGTATTTT. This translates into CASSLYFTDTQYF.

The rearrangement joins TRBV4-1 to TRBJ2-1; 10 bases line up with TRBD2. The CDR3 runs 16 residues. The V gene end was trimmed by 1 base and the J gene end by 5 bases; junction bases not matched to a gene: 5. CDR1 is MGHRA and CDR2 is YSYEKL in the germline V gene. CDR3 DNA: TGCGCCAGCAGCCAAGGATTAGCGGGAGGAAACAATGAGCAGTTCTTC. It codes for CASSQGLAGGNNEQFF.

This rearrangement joins TRBV27 to TRBJ2-7; 7 nucleotides agree with TRBD1. There are 13 residues in the CDR3. The germline V gene encodes CDR1 MNHEY and CDR2 SMNVEV (reference sequence). V was pared by 9 bases and J by 3 bases, with 8 bases of the junction left unmatched. The CDR3 bases are TGTGCCAGTAACTACCGACAGGGCTACGAGCAGTACTTC. Its protein product is CASNYRQGYEQYF.

The chain uses TRBV29-1 and TRBJ2-7, with 9 bases fitting TRBD1. The length of the CDR3 is 13 residues. V lost 3 bases to trimming and J lost 3 bases; unmatched junction nucleotides: 3. CDR1 is SQVTM and CDR2 is ANQGSEA in the germline V gene. The CDR3 reads CSVDVTGGYEQYF. CDR3 nucleotides: TGCAGCGTTGATGTGACAGGGGGCTACGAGCAGTACTTC.

V is TRBV7-9 and J is TRBJ2-7, with D perhaps matching TRBD2 (7 bases). The V end lost 4 bases, the J end lost 7 bases, and 17 bases lay between the germline ends. The CDR3 consists of 14 residues. Germline lookup yields CDR1 SEHNR and CDR2 FQNEAQ (reference sequence). The CDR3 spells CASSSRGGGGEQYF. Here the CDR3 DNA reads TGTGCCAGCAGCTCCCGTGGGGGGGGCGGGGAGCAGTACTTC.

The chain joins TRBV19 to TRBJ1-5, with 9 bases fitting TRBD1. Germline V lookup: CDR1 LNHDA, CDR2 SQIVND (reference sequence). The CDR3 extends over 16 amino acids. The V and J ends lost 6 bases and 7 bases, in that order; junction bases with no gene match: 13. In DNA, the CDR3 is TGTGCCAGTAGCGCTCCGGGACAGGGTTCTTTCCAGCCCCAGCATTTT. As protein: CASSAPGQGSFQPQHF.

A single count supports this clone. This chain links TRBV27 with TRBJ2-2; the match to TRBD2 covers 8 bases. Germline V gives CDR1 MNHEY, CDR2 SMNVEV (reference sequence). V trimming: 7 bases; J trimming: 5 bases; junction bases outside the gene matches: 9. The CDR3 is 15 residues long. The CDR3: CASKARTSSTGELFF. The CDR3 DNA follows: TGTGCCAGCAAGGCCAGGACTAGCAGTACCGGGGAGCTGTTTTTT.

The chain is built from TRBV30 and TRBJ2-2, with D unclear. Germline V lookup: CDR1 GTSNPN, CDR2 SVGIG (reference sequence). V lost 4 bases, J lost 0 bases, and 6 bases lay in between. This CDR3 is 13 amino acids long. CDR3 region: CAWTAPNTGELFF. DNA for the CDR3: TGTGCCTGGACCGCCCCGAACACCGGGGAGCTGTTTTTT.

Comments on this clone: The sample has other DNA sequences that encode this CDR3 too. DNA for the CDR3: TGTGCCAGCAGCTTGGTATCGTACGAGCAGTACTTC. Protein product: CASSLVSYEQYF. The chain combines TRBV5-6 with TRBJ2-7; D remains ambiguous. CDR3 size: 12 residues. Trimming shortened V by 0 bases and J by 4 bases, and 5 bases separated the two germline ends. Germline loops: CDR1 SGHDT, CDR2 YYEEEE.

The rearrangement links TRBV18 to TRBJ2-7; 9 positions match TRBD2. The CDR3 spans 15 residues. Germline V gives CDR1 KGHSH, CDR2 LQKENI. V trimming: 3 bases; J trimming: 5 bases; junction bases outside the gene matches: 8. The CDR3 bases are TGTGCCAGCTCACCTGGATCTAGCGGGACGAACGAGCAGTACTTC. The encoded protein is CASSPGSSGTNEQYF.

The rearrangement links TRBV28 to TRBJ2-7, with D tentatively TRBD2 (6 bases). The germline V gene encodes CDR1 MDHEN and CDR2 SYDVKM. The CDR3 extends over 13 amino acids. V was trimmed by 6 bases and J by 0 bases, leaving 9 bases between them. CDR3 in DNA: TGTGCCAGCAGCCTGGACTACTCCTACGAGCAGTACTTC. This encodes CASSLDYSYEQYF. The variable domain in full, completed from reference TRBV28 and TRBJ2-7, reads DVKVTQSSRYLVKRTGEKVFLECVQDMDHENMFWYRQDPGLGLRLIYFSYDVKMKEKGDIPEGYSVSREKKERFSLILESASTNQTSMYLCASSLDYSYEQYFGPGTRLTVT.

Comment on this clone: This sample includes further DNA sequences coding for the same CDR3. The gene calls are TRBV6-5 and TRBJ1-1, with D maybe TRBD1 (5 bases). Germline assignment: CDR1 MNHEY and CDR2 SVGAGI. V lost 6 bases, J lost 1 base, and 9 bases lay in between. The CDR3 spans 13 residues. The chain's CDR3 is CASRGGGNTEAFF. The CDR3 DNA reads TGTGCCAGCAGGGGCGGGGGGAACACTGAAGCTTTCTTT.

The chain's CDR3 is CASSPGQGSLYEQYF. The CDR3 DNA is TGTGCCAGCTCACCGGGACAGGGGAGTCTATACGAGCAGTACTTC. The chain combines TRBV18 with TRBJ2-7; 10 bases align to TRBD1. The CDR3 is 15 residues long. Unmatched junction bases numbered 6, after V lost 3 bases and J lost 4 bases. Germline CDR1 is KGHSH and CDR2 is LQKENI.

This chain uses TRBV6-1 with TRBJ2-5; D remains ambiguous. Germline V lookup: CDR1 MNHNS, CDR2 SASEGT. Trimming took off 2 bases at V and 1 base at J, with 17 bases between the two ends. The CDR3 runs 17 residues. DNA for the CDR3: TGTGCCAGCAGTGAAAACATGTACAGTATGATCCAAGAGACCCAGTACTTC. Translated, it gives CASSENMYSMIQETQYF.

The V call is TRBV19, the J call TRBJ1-1; D gene uncertain. The CDR3 extends over 16 amino acids. The germline V gene encodes CDR1 LNHDA and CDR2 SQIVND (reference sequence). V was trimmed by 2 bases and J by 1 base, leaving 14 bases between them. CDR3 region: CASSILPPLSNTEAFF. CDR3 coding DNA: TGTGCCAGTAGTATACTCCCTCCATTATCGAACACTGAAGCTTTCTTT.